This entry lists 10 T cell receptor beta chains sequenced from one sample in a study of T cells in Graves' hyperthyroidism and ophthalmopathy. The CDR3 regions of TCR beta were amplified from RNA transcripts. Researchers ran a first-round RT-PCR on the TCR CDR3 using the HTBI primer set. From the multiplex PCR reads, TCRdb called clonotypes with MiXCR, one entry per CDR3 protein. Altogether fewer than 300,000 distinct CDR3 sequences are present, less than 30% being singletons, with the ten largest covering around 30%. Sequenced input: blood. These receptors came from a man in his forties with Graves' hyperthyroidism that later progressed to Graves' ophthalmopathy.

This chain connects TRBV4-1 to TRBJ2-5; 9 bases are a match to TRBD1. CDR1 and CDR2 (germline): MGHRA, YSYEKL. The V gene end was trimmed by 0 bases and the J gene end by 4 bases; junction bases not matched to a gene: 3. CDR3 length: 15 amino acids. CDR3 sequence: CASSQEGGQGETQYF. CDR3 in DNA: TGCGCCAGCAGCCAAGAGGGGGGACAGGGAGAGACCCAGTACTTC.

This clonotype was observed many times. DNA of the CDR3: TGTGCCAGCAGCCCGTCAGCGCGGAGCTATGGCTACACCTTC. Its protein is CASSPSARSYGYTF. V is TRBV5-6 and J is TRBJ1-2; no clear D. The CDR3 totals 14 residues. CDR1 and CDR2 from the germline V gene are SGHDT and YYEEEE. V was shortened by 4 bases and J by 4 bases, with 14 bases between the two germline ends.

This clonotype was seen at least ten times. V and J are TRBV4-2 and TRBJ2-7; TRBD2 matches at 8 bases. Germline loops: CDR1 LGHNA, CDR2 YNFKEQ. The CDR3 consists of 18 residues. With V trimmed by 0 bases and J by 3 bases, 13 bases remained unmatched. This chain's CDR3 is CASSQEPLAGGLHYEQYF. CDR3 DNA sequence: TGTGCCAGCAGCCAAGAGCCCTTGGCGGGAGGTCTCCACTACGAGCAGTACTTC.

V usage is TRBV20-1 and J usage is TRBJ2-6, with 11 bases fitting TRBD1. After removal of 5 bases from V and 3 bases from J, the junction contained 3 bases not matched to a gene. The germline V gene encodes CDR1 DFQATT and CDR2 SNEGSKA (reference sequence). This CDR3 is built from 15 residues. CDR3 sequence: CSAGGQGVGANVLTF. The DNA for the CDR3 is TGCAGTGCTGGGGGACAGGGGGTTGGGGCCAACGTCCTGACTTTC.

This clonotype was counted at least ten times. The junction does not match germline at one end; this may be a read error. The gene calls are TRBV7-7 and TRBJ2-5; 10 nucleotides line up with TRBD2. The CDR3 extends over 15 amino acids. In germline, CDR1 is SSHAT, CDR2 FNYEAQ (reference sequence). CDR3 residues: CASSREREGLETQYF. CDR3 in DNA: TGTGCTAGCAGCAGAGAGCGGGAGGGCCTGGAGACCCAGTACTTC. The full variable domain, rest sourced from reference TRBV7-7 and TRBJ2-5, is GAGVSQSPRYKVTKRGQDVTLRCDPISSHATLYWYQQALGQGPEFLTYFNYEAQPDKSGLPSDRFSAERPEGSISTLTIQRTEQRDSAMYRCASSREREGLETQYFGPGTRLLVL.

Turning to this clonotype: One end of the junction does not line up with germline, which may come from a read error. The J gene is TRBJ2-2, the V gene TRBV14; perhaps TRBD2 as D (5 bases). Germline V gene lookup returns CDR1 SGHDN and CDR2 FVKESK. The CDR3 sequence is 17 residues long. CDR3 sequence (DNA): TGTGCCAGCAGGGACTCCAGGAAACTAAAGAACACCGAGGAGCTGTTTTTT. Amino acid sequence: CASRDSRKLKNTEELFF.

This clonotype appeared many times. This sequence joins TRBV20-1 and TRBJ2-6; 7 nucleotides align to TRBD1. CDR3 length: 19 residues. In germline, CDR1 is DFQATT, CDR2 SNEGSKA (reference sequence). The junction had 12 bases not matched to a gene; V was cut back by 1 base and J by 0 bases. The CDR3 reads CSARVGQDPSTSGANVLTF. The CDR3 bases are TGCAGTGCTAGAGTTGGACAGGACCCTTCTACCTCTGGGGCCAACGTCCTGACTTTC.

This clonotype was counted once. The chain couples TRBV12-3 or TRBV12-4 to TRBJ2-2; 7 bases are a match to TRBD1. J lost 1 base, V lost 1 base, and 12 bases had no gene match. This CDR3 spans 19 amino acids. The CDR3 DNA follows: TGTGCCAGCAGTTTAGTGAACAGGGGAAGGTACTTGAACACCGGGGAGCTGTTTTTT. It codes for CASSLVNRGRYLNTGELFF.

This clonotype was counted many times. V gene TRBV20-1 combines with J gene TRBJ1-3; D remains unclear. Per the germline V gene, CDR1 is DFQATT and CDR2 is SNEGSKA (reference sequence). The CDR3 totals 13 residues. The germline V and J ends were trimmed by 5 bases and 1 base, with 9 bases remaining between them. CDR3 loop: CSAYTTSGNTIYF. The DNA for the CDR3 is TGCAGTGCTTACACAACTTCTGGAAACACCATATATTTT.

Ten or more counts support this clonotype. J is TRBJ2-7 and V is TRBV11-1, with 9 bases matching TRBD2. The length of the CDR3 is 14 residues. In germline, CDR1 is SGHAT, CDR2 FQDESV (reference sequence). Trimming took 7 bases from V and 2 from J; bases not matched to a gene: 6. The CDR3 spells CASMRTSEAYEQYF. DNA for the CDR3: TGTGCCAGCATGAGGACTAGCGAGGCCTACGAGCAGTACTTC.